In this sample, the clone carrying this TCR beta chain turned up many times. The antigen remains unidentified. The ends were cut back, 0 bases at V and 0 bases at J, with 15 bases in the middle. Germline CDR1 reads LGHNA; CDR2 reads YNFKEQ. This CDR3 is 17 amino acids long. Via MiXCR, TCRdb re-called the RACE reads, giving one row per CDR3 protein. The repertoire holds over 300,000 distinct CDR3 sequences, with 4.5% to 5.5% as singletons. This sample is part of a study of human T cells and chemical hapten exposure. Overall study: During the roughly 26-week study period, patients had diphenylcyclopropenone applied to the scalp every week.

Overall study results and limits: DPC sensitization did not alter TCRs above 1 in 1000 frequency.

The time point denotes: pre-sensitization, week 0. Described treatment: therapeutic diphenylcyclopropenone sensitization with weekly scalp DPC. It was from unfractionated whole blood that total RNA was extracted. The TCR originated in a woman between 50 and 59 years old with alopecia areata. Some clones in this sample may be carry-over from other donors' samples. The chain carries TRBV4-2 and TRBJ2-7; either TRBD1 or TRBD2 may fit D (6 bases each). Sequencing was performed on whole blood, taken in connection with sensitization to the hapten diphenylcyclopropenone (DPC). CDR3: CASSQDGRGRGSYEQYF. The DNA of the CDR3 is TGTGCCAGCAGCCAAGATGGGCGGGGCAGGGGCTCCTACGAGCAGTACTTC.